Detailed here is one T cell receptor beta chain. Antigen specificity is unknown. The entry originates in a study of cytomegalovirus exposure and HLA in healthy donors. Primers for the PCR totalled 60 Vbeta and 13 Jbeta. The table came from immunoSEQ multiplex PCR; TCRdb's copy has only in-frame clones and leaves some out. The profile shows about 130,000 clones, roughly 73% of them singletons. This CDR3 is 14 amino acids long. Per the germline V gene, CDR1 is GTSNPN and CDR2 is SVGIG (reference sequence). J gave up 3 bases and V 0 bases, and 4 bases lay outside the gene matches. Study outcomes and limitations: Later analysis reportedly placed an Asian-associated ancestry cluster below the roughly 680-donor mean in N-insertions. The only immune exposure information that was available was CMV serostatus. The authors later linked a missense DCLRE1C variant to TCR beta V- and J-gene trimming.

The material sequenced was PBMCs. This chain joins TRBV30 and TRBJ2-7; TRBD1 aligns across 8 bases. This receptor was identified in a male donor in good health and CMV-seronegative. Here the CDR3 reads CAWSVQGGLYEQYF. In DNA form, the CDR3 reads TGTGCCTGGAGTGTACAGGGGGGTCTCTACGAGCAGTACTTC.